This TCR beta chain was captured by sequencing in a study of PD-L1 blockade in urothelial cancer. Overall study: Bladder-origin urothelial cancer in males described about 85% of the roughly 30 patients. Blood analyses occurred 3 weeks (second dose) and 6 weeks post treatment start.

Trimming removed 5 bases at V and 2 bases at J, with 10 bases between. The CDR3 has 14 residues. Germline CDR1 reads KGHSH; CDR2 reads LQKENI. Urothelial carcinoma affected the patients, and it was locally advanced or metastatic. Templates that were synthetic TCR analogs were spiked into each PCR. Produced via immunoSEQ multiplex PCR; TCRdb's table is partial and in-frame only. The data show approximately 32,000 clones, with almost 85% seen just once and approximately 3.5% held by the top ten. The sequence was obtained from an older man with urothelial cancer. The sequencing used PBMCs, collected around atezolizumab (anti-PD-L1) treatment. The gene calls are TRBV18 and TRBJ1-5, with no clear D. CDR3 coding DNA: TGTGCCAGCTCAAGCGGGGAGGGCAATCAGCCCCAGCATTTT. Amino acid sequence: CASSSGEGNQPQHF.